A single sample gave rise to the 14 T cell receptor beta chains below, sequenced in a study of OX40 agonist ivuxolimab in advanced cancers. TCRdb keeps only in-frame clones here, not all; method: immunoSEQ multiplex PCR. The repertoire holds approximately 40,000 clones, with roughly 87% as singletons. The sample here was CD4+ or CD8+ T cells sorted from blood, taken in a trial of the OX40 agonist ivuxolimab. All receptors derive from an adult with an advanced solid tumor such as melanoma, head and neck, liver or kidney cancer.

This sequence joins TRBV28 and TRBJ2-7; 13 bases are shared with TRBD2. J was trimmed by 0 bases and V by 3 bases; bases with no gene match: 5. From germline, CDR1 is MDHEN and CDR2 SYDVKM. This CDR3 is 17 amino acids long. This CDR3 is CASSFRGLAGDSYEQYF. Here the CDR3 DNA reads TGTGCCAGCAGTTTCCGCGGACTAGCGGGGGACTCCTACGAGCAGTACTTC.

This chain joins TRBV23-1 and TRBJ2-5; D unresolved. TRBV23-1 is assigned to the ORF class and has an uncertain function. The CDR3 runs to 12 residues. V dropped 0 bases and J dropped 5 bases, with 4 bases sitting between them. The DNA of the CDR3 is TGCGCCAGCAGTCAATCGGGGGAGACCCAGTACTTC. This translates into CASSQSGETQYF.

V gene TRBV27 combines with J gene TRBJ1-1; the D gene is possibly TRBD1 (5 bases). Germline V CDR1 and CDR2: MNHEY, SMNVEV (reference sequence). V was shortened by 2 bases and J by 2 bases, with 6 bases between the two germline ends. This CDR3 comprises 13 residues. CDR3 protein: CASSLQGNTEAFF. CDR3 DNA: TGTGCCAGCAGTTTACAGGGAAACACTGAAGCTTTCTTT.

J is TRBJ1-2 and V is TRBV5-1; D unclear. Germline CDR1 SGHRS, CDR2 YFSETQ. V was clipped by 0 bases and J by 8 bases, with 5 bases between them. The CDR3 totals 11 residues. CDR3 DNA: TGCGCCAGCAGCTTGGGGATGGGCTACACCTTC. It yields the protein CASSLGMGYTF.

The genes are TRBV28 and TRBJ2-2, with TRBD1 matching over 9 bases. The CDR3 totals 16 residues. Germline trimming cut 6 bases from V and 2 bases from J; bases unmatched to any gene: 7. Germline CDR1 MDHEN, CDR2 SYDVKM. CDR3 DNA sequence: TGTGCCAGCAGCCCATGGGGACAGGGAAACACCGGGGAGCTGTTTTTT. This gives the protein CASSPWGQGNTGELFF.

V is TRBV10-3 and J is TRBJ2-3, with D hard to call. Germline CDR1 reads ENHRY; CDR2 reads SYGVKD. The germline V and J ends were trimmed by 0 bases and 3 bases, with 7 bases remaining between them. The CDR3 sequence is 14 residues long. In DNA form, the CDR3 reads TGTGCCATCAGTGAGTCGATGCAGACAGATACGCAGTATTTT. Residues: CAISESMQTDTQYF.

V is TRBV27 and J is TRBJ2-7, with D uncertain. This CDR3 contains 11 residues. V dropped 4 bases and J dropped 2 bases, with 3 bases sitting between them. The germline CDR1 and CDR2 sequences are MNHEY and SMNVEV (reference sequence). The CDR3 loop is CASSSTYEQYF. The CDR3 DNA reads as TGTGCCAGCAGTTCCACCTACGAGCAGTACTTC.

The chain recombines TRBV2 with TRBJ1-1; tentatively, D is TRBD1 (5 bases). Germline V gives CDR1 SNHLY, CDR2 FYNNEI. The V and J ends lost 7 bases and 5 bases respectively, with 11 bases between them. The CDR3 spans 12 residues. The CDR3 sequence: CASIRRGTEAFF. CDR3 in DNA: TGTGCCAGCATTCGAAGGGGAACTGAAGCTTTCTTT. The whole variable domain, filled in from reference TRBV2 and TRBJ1-1, reads EPEVTQTPSHQVTQMGQEVILRCVPISNHLYFYWYRQILGQKVEFLVSFYNNEISEKSEIFDDQFSVERPDGSNFTLKIRSTKLEDSAMYFCASIRRGTEAFFGQGTRLTVV.

This sequence joins TRBV4-2 and TRBJ2-1; D is ambiguous. Trimming removed 0 bases from V and 10 bases from J, with 7 bases in between. There are 12 residues in the CDR3. Germline V lookup: CDR1 LGHNA, CDR2 YNFKEQ. CDR3 nucleotide sequence: TGTGCCAGCAGCCAAGATCATTACGAGCAGTTCTTC. This translates into CASSQDHYEQFF.

V and J are TRBV9 and TRBJ1-1; D uncertain. Trimming removed 0 bases from V and 5 bases from J, with 11 bases in between. The CDR3 sequence is 14 residues long. From germline, CDR1 is SGDLS and CDR2 YYNGEE. CDR3 region: CASSVGNSGTEAFF. Written as DNA, the CDR3 is TGTGCCAGCAGCGTAGGTAATTCGGGGACTGAAGCTTTCTTT.

There are a few counts of this clone. V is TRBV4-1 and J is TRBJ1-2; D is ambiguous. Trimming took 1 base from V and 9 from J, leaving 15 bases between them. CDR1 MGHRA and CDR2 YSYEKL come from the germline V gene. The CDR3 totals 14 residues. The CDR3 DNA follows: TGCGCCAGCAGCCAAGTCGGGCTGTTTAAGAGCTACACCTTC. Protein: CASSQVGLFKSYTF.

The chain couples TRBV27 to TRBJ2-7; D gene uncertain. This CDR3 comprises 13 residues. V lost 7 bases, J lost 3 bases, and 13 bases lay in between. Looked up from germline, CDR1 is MNHEY and CDR2 is SMNVEV (reference sequence). CDR3 residues: CASNPLNGYEQYF. CDR3 nucleotides: TGTGCCAGCAACCCCCTTAACGGCTACGAGCAGTACTTC.

In its sample, this clone was seen once. The rearrangement uses TRBV14 and TRBJ2-3; D uncertain. CDR3 size: 14 residues. Germline loops: CDR1 SGHDN, CDR2 FVKESK. V lost 0 bases to trimming and J lost 2 bases, with 6 bases between them. CDR3 DNA: TGTGCCAGCAGCCAAGATTGGGACACAGATACGCAGTATTTT. Translating gives CASSQDWDTDTQYF.

The rearrangement links TRBV6-6 to TRBJ2-1, with a possible D match to TRBD1 (7 bases). Per germline, CDR1 MNHNY and CDR2 SVGAGI (reference sequence). The CDR3 consists of 12 residues. V lost 6 bases and J 9 bases, leaving 12 bases between the germline ends. CDR3 in amino acids: CASRNQGGEQFF. Here the CDR3 DNA reads TGTGCCAGCAGAAATCAGGGGGGTGAGCAGTTCTTC.